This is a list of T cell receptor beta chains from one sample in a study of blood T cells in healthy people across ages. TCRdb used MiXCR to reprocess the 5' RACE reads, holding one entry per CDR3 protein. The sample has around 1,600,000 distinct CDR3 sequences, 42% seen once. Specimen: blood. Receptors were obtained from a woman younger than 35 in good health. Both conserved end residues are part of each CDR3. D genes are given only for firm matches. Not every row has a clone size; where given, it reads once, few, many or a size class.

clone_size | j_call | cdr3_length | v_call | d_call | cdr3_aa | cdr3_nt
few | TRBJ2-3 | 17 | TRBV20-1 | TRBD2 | CSARDLTASGVADTQYF | TGCAGTGCTAGAGATCTCACGGCTAGCGGGGTCGCAGATACGCAGTATTTT
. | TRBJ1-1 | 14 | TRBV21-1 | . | CASSRGLLISGAFF | TGTGCCAGCAGCCGGGGGCTCTTAATCTCTGGGGCTTTCTTT
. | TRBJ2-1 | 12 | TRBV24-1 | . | CATETGYDEQFF | TGTGCCACCGAAACAGGGTACGATGAGCAGTTCTTC
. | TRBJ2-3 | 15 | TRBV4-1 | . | CASSQVGVTTDTQYF | TGCGCCAGCAGCCAAGTTGGGGTGACGACAGATACGCAGTATTTT
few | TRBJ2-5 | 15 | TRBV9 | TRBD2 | CASSAMTSGNHEQYF | TGTGCCAGCAGCGCTATGACTAGCGGGAACCATGAGCAGTACTTC
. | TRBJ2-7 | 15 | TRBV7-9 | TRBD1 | CASSLRGQSLYEQYF | TGTGCCAGCAGCCTCAGGGGACAGTCGCTATACGAGCAGTACTTC
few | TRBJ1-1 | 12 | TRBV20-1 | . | CSACTGNTEAFF | TGCAGTGCCTGTACAGGGAACACTGAAGCTTTCTTT
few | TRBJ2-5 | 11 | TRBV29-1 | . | CSERVAETQYF | TGCAGCGAAAGGGTTGCGGAGACCCAGTACTTC
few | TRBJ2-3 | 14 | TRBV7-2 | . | CASSLGLQGNTQYF | TGTGCCAGCAGCTTAGGACTACAAGGCAATACGCAGTATTTT
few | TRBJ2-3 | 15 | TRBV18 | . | CASSGSARRTDTQYF | TGTGCCAGCTCAGGGTCGGCACGAAGAACAGATACGCAGTATTTT
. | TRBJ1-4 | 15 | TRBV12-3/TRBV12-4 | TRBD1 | CASSVAGGSNEKLFF | TGTGCCAGCAGCGTGGCAGGGGGTAGTAATGAAAAACTGTTTTTT
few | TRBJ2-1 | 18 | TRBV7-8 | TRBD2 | CASSPSLGRGKEDNEQFF | TGTGCCAGCAGCCCCAGTTTAGGGAGGGGAAAAGAGGACAATGAGCAGTTCTTC
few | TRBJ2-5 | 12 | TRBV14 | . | CASSQRARTQYF | TGTGCCAGCAGCCAAAGGGCGAGGACCCAGTACTTC
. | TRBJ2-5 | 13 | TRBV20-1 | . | CSARDRSWDTPYF | TGCAGTGCTAGAGATCGGAGTTGGGACACCCCGTACTTC
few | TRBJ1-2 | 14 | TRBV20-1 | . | CSAIRRTVDYGYTF | TGCAGTGCTATTAGAAGGACCGTGGACTATGGCTACACCTTC
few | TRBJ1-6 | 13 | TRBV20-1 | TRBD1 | CSAPRDSNSPLHF | TGCAGTGCCCCCCGGGACAGTAATTCACCCCTCCACTTT
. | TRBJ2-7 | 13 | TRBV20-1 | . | CSAPRRSFYEQYF | TGCAGTGCTCCTCGGCGTTCTTTCTACGAGCAGTACTTC
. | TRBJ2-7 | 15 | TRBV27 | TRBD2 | CASSYSRGGYNEQYF | TGTGCCAGCAGTTACTCGCGGGGGGGCTACAATGAGCAGTACTTC
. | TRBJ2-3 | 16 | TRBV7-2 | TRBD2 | CASSLAGTRGADTQYF | TGTGCCAGCAGCTTAGCCGGGACTAGGGGGGCAGATACGCAGTATTTT
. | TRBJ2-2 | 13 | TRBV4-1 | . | CASSQPNTGELFF | TGCGCCAGCAGCCAACCCAACACCGGGGAGCTGTTTTTT